This is a list of T cell receptor beta chains from one sample in a study of blood T cell repertoires in COVID-19. Profiling relied on immunoSEQ multiplex PCR, and the TCRdb table lists in-frame clones only, not all of them. Of around 400,000 clones in the sample, 80% to 90% were seen once. The sample comprised peripheral blood. These TCRs come from a man aged 35-49 years with acute or convalescent COVID-19. The CDR3 runs from the conserved cysteine through the conserved F or W. The D gene is left open where the match is weak. The size field is filled for only some rows; it gives once, few, many or a size class.

abundance: few; v_gene: TRBV7-6; d_gene: NA; j_gene: TRBJ2-3; CDR3nt: TGTGCCAGCAGCCGGGACACCCAAGGAGGCACAGATACGCAGTATTTT; CDR3aa: CASSRDTQGGTDTQYF
abundance: NA; v_gene: TRBV13; d_gene: NA; j_gene: TRBJ2-7; CDR3nt: TGTGCCAGCAGCTTAACAGGCGAGCAGTACTTC; CDR3aa: CASSLTGEQYF
abundance: NA; v_gene: TRBV6-6; d_gene: NA; j_gene: TRBJ2-2; CDR3nt: TGTGCCAGCAGTTACTCAGACTTCGGGGAGCTGTTTTTT; CDR3aa: CASSYSDFGELFF
abundance: NA; v_gene: TRBV29-1; d_gene: TRBD1; j_gene: TRBJ1-2; CDR3nt: TGCAGCGTTGATTACAGGGGGGGACACTATGGCTACACCTTC; CDR3aa: CSVDYRGGHYGYTF
abundance: NA; v_gene: TRBV19; d_gene: NA; j_gene: TRBJ2-7; CDR3nt: TGTGCCAGTAGTATATCGGGGGAGACCTCCCACGAGCAGTACTTC; CDR3aa: CASSISGETSHEQYF
abundance: few; v_gene: TRBV6-6; d_gene: NA; j_gene: TRBJ1-2; CDR3nt: TGTGCCAGCAGTCTGGACAGTCGCCGGGGCTACACCTTC; CDR3aa: CASSLDSRRGYTF
abundance: NA; v_gene: TRBV27; d_gene: TRBD1; j_gene: TRBJ2-3; CDR3nt: TGTGCCAGCAGAACAGGGGCAGATACGCAGTATTTT; CDR3aa: CASRTGADTQYF
abundance: NA; v_gene: TRBV2; d_gene: NA; j_gene: TRBJ2-7; CDR3nt: TGTGCCAGCAACCTAATCGCGGGGTACGAGCAGTACTTC; CDR3aa: CASNLIAGYEQYF
abundance: NA; v_gene: TRBV19; d_gene: TRBD1; j_gene: TRBJ2-7; CDR3nt: TGTGCCAGTAGTACTGGACAGGGTTACGAGCAGTACTTC; CDR3aa: CASSTGQGYEQYF
abundance: NA; v_gene: TRBV2; d_gene: TRBD1; j_gene: TRBJ2-7; CDR3nt: TGTGCCAGCAGTGAGGGACAGGGGGCAGCGTGGTACTTC; CDR3aa: CASSEGQGAAWYF
abundance: NA; v_gene: TRBV29-1; d_gene: NA; j_gene: TRBJ1-2; CDR3nt: TGCAGCGTTGAGGGGAGTCATGGCTACACCTTC; CDR3aa: CSVEGSHGYTF
abundance: few; v_gene: TRBV6-1; d_gene: NA; j_gene: TRBJ1-1; CDR3nt: TGTGCCAGCAGTGATCCGGTGAACACTGAAGCTTTCTTT; CDR3aa: CASSDPVNTEAFF
abundance: NA; v_gene: TRBV28; d_gene: TRBD2; j_gene: TRBJ2-2; CDR3nt: TGTGCCAGCGTGAATCTGGCGGGAGGCCAGCGGGAGCTGTTTTTT; CDR3aa: CASVNLAGGQRELFF
abundance: NA; v_gene: TRBV11-2; d_gene: NA; j_gene: TRBJ2-7; CDR3nt: TGTGCCAGCAGCTCAAGAAACCCGGGTACAGGGTTATACGAGCAGTACTTC; CDR3aa: CASSSRNPGTGLYEQYF
abundance: NA; v_gene: TRBV3-1/TRBV3-2; d_gene: NA; j_gene: TRBJ2-7; CDR3nt: TGTGCCAGCAGCCAAGATCATGCGACTACCTACGAGCAGTACTTC; CDR3aa: CASSQDHATTYEQYF
abundance: NA; v_gene: TRBV6-6; d_gene: NA; j_gene: TRBJ1-6; CDR3nt: TGTGCCAGCACCAGCCGACAGCATAATTCACCCCTCCACTTT; CDR3aa: CASTSRQHNSPLHF
abundance: once; v_gene: TRBV30; d_gene: TRBD1; j_gene: TRBJ2-7; CDR3nt: TGTGCCTGGAGTGCAGGGGGCTACGAGCAGTACTTC; CDR3aa: CAWSAGGYEQYF
abundance: NA; v_gene: TRBV7-2; d_gene: NA; j_gene: TRBJ2-1; CDR3nt: TGTGCCAGCAGCCCCTATAGGGGGTCCCACGAGGAGCAGTTCTTC; CDR3aa: CASSPYRGSHEEQFF
abundance: NA; v_gene: TRBV5-4; d_gene: TRBD1; j_gene: TRBJ1-1; CDR3nt: TGTGCCAGCAGCTACGGACAGGGGAGTCCTGAAGCTTTCTTT; CDR3aa: CASSYGQGSPEAFF
abundance: NA; v_gene: TRBV11-1; d_gene: NA; j_gene: TRBJ2-5; CDR3nt: TGTGCCAGCAGCTTACGCCGGGACCAAGAGACCCAGTACTTC; CDR3aa: CASSLRRDQETQYF
abundance: NA; v_gene: TRBV4-1; d_gene: NA; j_gene: TRBJ1-1; CDR3nt: TGCGCCAGCAGACGGACAGCCATGAACACTGAAGCTTTCTTT; CDR3aa: CASRRTAMNTEAFF
abundance: NA; v_gene: TRBV11-3; d_gene: NA; j_gene: TRBJ2-7; CDR3nt: TGTGCCAGCAGCTTAACATCCTACGAGCAGTACTTC; CDR3aa: CASSLTSYEQYF
abundance: NA; v_gene: TRBV5-6; d_gene: NA; j_gene: TRBJ2-5; CDR3nt: TGTGCCAGCAGTTTCCCGGCGGGAGAGACCCAGTACTTC; CDR3aa: CASSFPAGETQYF
abundance: NA; v_gene: TRBV11-3; d_gene: NA; j_gene: TRBJ1-5; CDR3nt: TGTGCCAGCAGCTTGCCGTGGGCACAGGATCAGCCCCAGCATTTT; CDR3aa: CASSLPWAQDQPQHF
abundance: once; v_gene: TRBV2; d_gene: TRBD1; j_gene: TRBJ1-4; CDR3nt: TGTGCCAGCAGTGTAGAGGGGGCGTTCAGTGAAAAACTGTTTTTT; CDR3aa: CASSVEGAFSEKLFF
abundance: NA; v_gene: TRBV11-2; d_gene: NA; j_gene: TRBJ1-2; CDR3nt: TGTGCCAGCAGCTTAGAGAGAGGACTTGGGTACACCTTC; CDR3aa: CASSLERGLGYTF
abundance: NA; v_gene: TRBV9; d_gene: NA; j_gene: TRBJ2-3; CDR3nt: TGTGCCAGCAGCGTACTTCCTGAGGGCCGGGGAGATACGCAGTATTTT; CDR3aa: CASSVLPEGRGDTQYF
abundance: NA; v_gene: TRBV28; d_gene: NA; j_gene: TRBJ2-3; CDR3nt: TGTGCCAGCAGTTTAGGACTCCTATCTAGCACAGATACGCAGTATTTT; CDR3aa: CASSLGLLSSTDTQYF
abundance: NA; v_gene: TRBV10-2; d_gene: TRBD1; j_gene: TRBJ1-6; CDR3nt: TGCGCCAGCAAGGCGGCAGGGGGTTTTTCACCCCTCCACTTT; CDR3aa: CASKAAGGFSPLHF
abundance: NA; v_gene: TRBV6-5; d_gene: NA; j_gene: TRBJ2-1; CDR3nt: TGTGCCAGCAGTTTCGCCGGGACAATTTACAATGAGCAGTTCTTC; CDR3aa: CASSFAGTIYNEQFF
abundance: few; v_gene: TRBV9; d_gene: NA; j_gene: TRBJ1-2; CDR3nt: TGTGCCAGCAGCGTAGATCCTAAAGCCTCGGATGGCTACACCTTC; CDR3aa: CASSVDPKASDGYTF
abundance: NA; v_gene: TRBV23-1; d_gene: NA; j_gene: TRBJ2-4; CDR3nt: TGCGCCAGCAGCCTTTGGGTCAGACAGCGAATAGCCAAAAACATTCAGTACTTC; CDR3aa: CASSLWVRQRIAKNIQYF
abundance: NA; v_gene: TRBV10-2; d_gene: TRBD2; j_gene: TRBJ2-7; CDR3nt: TGCGCCAGCAGCACCGGGACTAGCGGGAACCACGAGCAGTACTTC; CDR3aa: CASSTGTSGNHEQYF
abundance: few; v_gene: TRBV28; d_gene: TRBD1; j_gene: TRBJ2-7; CDR3nt: TGTGCCAGCAGTTTATACAGGGGCTACGAGCAGTACTTC; CDR3aa: CASSLYRGYEQYF
abundance: NA; v_gene: TRBV25-1; d_gene: NA; j_gene: TRBJ2-1; CDR3nt: TGTGCCAGCAGTGACGATGCGGGAACACCCTACAATGAGCAGTTCTTC; CDR3aa: CASSDDAGTPYNEQFF
abundance: NA; v_gene: TRBV27; d_gene: TRBD2; j_gene: TRBJ2-1; CDR3nt: TGTGCCAGCAGTTTCAGCGGGGGGGGAACTCGAGAGCAGTTCTTC; CDR3aa: CASSFSGGGTREQFF
abundance: NA; v_gene: TRBV6-5; d_gene: NA; j_gene: TRBJ2-3; CDR3nt: TGTGCCAGCAGTTTGTCTCGGGACAAGAGATCAGATACGCAGTATTTT; CDR3aa: CASSLSRDKRSDTQYF
abundance: NA; v_gene: TRBV27; d_gene: TRBD2; j_gene: TRBJ2-3; CDR3nt: TGTGCCAGCAGTAGAGGACCTGGGACTAGCGGGAGGTTAAGCACAGATACGCAGTATTTT; CDR3aa: CASSRGPGTSGRLSTDTQYF
abundance: NA; v_gene: TRBV13; d_gene: NA; j_gene: TRBJ1-1; CDR3nt: TGTGCCAGCAGCTCAGGGCCCAGTAACACTGAAGCTTTCTTT; CDR3aa: CASSSGPSNTEAFF
abundance: NA; v_gene: TRBV4-1; d_gene: TRBD1; j_gene: TRBJ1-4; CDR3nt: TGCGCCAGCAGCCAACCAGGGGGCGCAACTAATGAAAAACTGTTTTTT; CDR3aa: CASSQPGGATNEKLFF
abundance: NA; v_gene: TRBV7-3; d_gene: NA; j_gene: TRBJ2-3; CDR3nt: TGTGCCAGCAGCTTACGGGGAAGCACAGATACGCAGTATTTT; CDR3aa: CASSLRGSTDTQYF
abundance: NA; v_gene: TRBV5-4; d_gene: NA; j_gene: TRBJ2-2; CDR3nt: TGTGCCAGCAGCTTTCAGACAACCGGGGAGCTGTTTTTT; CDR3aa: CASSFQTTGELFF
abundance: NA; v_gene: TRBV5-1; d_gene: NA; j_gene: TRBJ2-5; CDR3nt: TGCGCCAGCAGCCGCGGGGCGGGGTTGGTAGAGACCCAGTACTTC; CDR3aa: CASSRGAGLVETQYF
abundance: NA; v_gene: TRBV6-5; d_gene: NA; j_gene: TRBJ1-1; CDR3nt: TGTGCCAGCAGTCTCCCGGGACACCGCACTGAAGCTTTCTTT; CDR3aa: CASSLPGHRTEAFF
abundance: NA; v_gene: TRBV27; d_gene: NA; j_gene: TRBJ2-5; CDR3nt: TGTGCCAGCAGTTTGGGGCGGGGGCGAGAGACCCAGTACTTC; CDR3aa: CASSLGRGRETQYF
abundance: NA; v_gene: TRBV7-9; d_gene: NA; j_gene: TRBJ1-3; CDR3nt: TGTGCCAGCTCCACGGTCTCTGGAAACACCATATATTTT; CDR3aa: CASSTVSGNTIYF
abundance: NA; v_gene: TRBV3-1/TRBV3-2; d_gene: NA; j_gene: TRBJ2-7; CDR3nt: TGTGCCAGCAGCCAAGTTCCGGGAAGGGAGTACGAGCAGTACTTC; CDR3aa: CASSQVPGREYEQYF
abundance: NA; v_gene: TRBV29-1; d_gene: NA; j_gene: TRBJ1-1; CDR3nt: TGCAGCGTTGCAGGCCGTTTGAACACTGAAGCTTTCTTT; CDR3aa: CSVAGRLNTEAFF
abundance: once; v_gene: TRBV4-1; d_gene: TRBD2; j_gene: TRBJ2-7; CDR3nt: TGCGCCAGCAGCCAAGAAACAGGACTAGCGGGAGCCCACGAGCAGTACTTC; CDR3aa: CASSQETGLAGAHEQYF
abundance: NA; v_gene: TRBV7-9; d_gene: TRBD1; j_gene: TRBJ1-5; CDR3nt: TGTGCCAGCAGCTTGGCGAAGACAGGGGGCAATCAGCCCCAGCATTTT; CDR3aa: CASSLAKTGGNQPQHF
abundance: NA; v_gene: TRBV7-2; d_gene: NA; j_gene: TRBJ1-1; CDR3nt: TGTGCCAGCAGCTCTCGAAAATCGGGGGGGGTTACAGAAGCTTTCTTT; CDR3aa: CASSSRKSGGVTEAFF